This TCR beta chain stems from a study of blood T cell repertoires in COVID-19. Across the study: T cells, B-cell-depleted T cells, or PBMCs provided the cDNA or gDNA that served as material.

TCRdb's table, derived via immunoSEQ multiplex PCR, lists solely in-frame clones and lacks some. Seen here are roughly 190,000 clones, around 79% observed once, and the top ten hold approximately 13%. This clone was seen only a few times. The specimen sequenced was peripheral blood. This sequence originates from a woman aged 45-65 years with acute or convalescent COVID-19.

CDR3 DNA sequence: TGTGCCAGCAGTCATACAGGCCGCGACACCGGGGAGCTGTTTTTT. Amino acid sequence: CASSHTGRDTGELFF. The rearrangement joins TRBV6-5 to TRBJ2-2; perhaps TRBD1 as D (5 bases). The germline V and J ends were trimmed by 5 bases and 3 bases, with 13 bases remaining between them. The CDR3 length is 15 residues. CDR1 is MNHEY, CDR2 SVGAGI, per germline.